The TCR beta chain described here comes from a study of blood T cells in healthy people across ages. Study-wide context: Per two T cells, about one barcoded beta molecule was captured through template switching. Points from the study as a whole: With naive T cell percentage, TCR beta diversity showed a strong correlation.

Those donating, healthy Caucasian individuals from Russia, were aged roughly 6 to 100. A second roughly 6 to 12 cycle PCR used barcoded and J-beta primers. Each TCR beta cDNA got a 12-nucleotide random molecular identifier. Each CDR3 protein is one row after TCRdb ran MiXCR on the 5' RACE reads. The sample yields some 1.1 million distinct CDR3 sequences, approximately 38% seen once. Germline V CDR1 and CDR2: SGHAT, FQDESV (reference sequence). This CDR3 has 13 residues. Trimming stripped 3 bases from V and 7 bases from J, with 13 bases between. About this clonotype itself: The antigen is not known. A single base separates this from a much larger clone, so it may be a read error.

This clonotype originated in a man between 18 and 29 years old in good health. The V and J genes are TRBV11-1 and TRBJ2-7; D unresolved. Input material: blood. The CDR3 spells CASSLYLHTEQYF. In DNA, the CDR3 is TGTGCCAGCAGCTTGTACCTGCATACGGAGCAGTACTTC.